This TCR beta chain was sequenced in a study of cytomegalovirus exposure and HLA in healthy donors. Broader study findings: After further analysis at a later stage, roughly 16,000 TCR beta sequences were associated with HLA alleles at 0.05 false discovery rate. Productive rates of about 90% or about 30% were seen for most TCR beta V segments in an earlier analysis.

Per germline, CDR1 MGHDK and CDR2 SYGVNS. The CDR3 covers 15 residues. V dropped 4 bases and J dropped 8; count of bases not matched to a gene: 8. Primers included in the PCR were 60 Vbeta and 13 Jbeta primers. As processed by the authors: Some 10 million of the 75 million to 95 million unique TCR beta chains counted in a later analysis were shared. The method was immunoSEQ multiplex PCR; TCRdb's version includes in-frame clones alone and lacks a portion of them. That table supplies the V and J calls and clone size; D and trimming were determined from the DNA. The sample shows about 130,000 clones, around 83% of them seen only once. A remark on this clone: Its antigen is as yet unknown.

The clonotype comes from a woman younger than 35 in good health and CMV-seropositive. Sequenced input: PBMCs. The chain couples TRBV25-1 to TRBJ1-4, with 9 bases lining up with TRBD1. The CDR3 DNA reads TGTGCCAGCAGTGTTCTCCGGGACAGGGCAGAAAAACTGTTTTTT. Translated: CASSVLRDRAEKLFF.